This TCR beta chain was observed in a study of siplizumab effects on memory and regulatory T cells. The junction had 13 bases not matched to a gene; V was cut back by 5 bases and J by 5 bases. CDR3 length equals 17 residues. CDR1 SGHTA and CDR2 FQGNSA come from the germline V gene. Study-wide findings and caveats: To unstimulated subsets, only a minor fraction of alloreactive clones could be mapped. Only a minority of proliferating CD4+ or CD8+ clones had an assignable naive or memory phenotype, with roughly 75-95% lacking one. Reactions containing siplizumab showed mappable alloreactive CD4+ clones averaging 68.8% Treg-derived, versus about 27% in controls.

Every sample had 80,000 to 100,000 of its TCR templates assayed. Libraries were prepared by immunoSEQ multiplex PCR; TCRdb keeps only in-frame clonotypes and omits some of them. Among some 100,000 clones listed, about 91% were seen once. As regards this clone: Its antigen remains unidentified.

This chain links TRBV7-2 with TRBJ1-2, with 11 bases fitting TRBD1. The specimen sequenced was CD4+ T cells sorted from blood. This receptor was identified in a human donor in good health. The CDR3 loop reads CASSVRDGTGGLYGYTF. The CDR3 coding sequence is TGTGCCAGCAGCGTCCGCGACGGGACAGGGGGTCTTTATGGCTACACCTTC.